This T cell receptor beta chain was sequenced for a study of shared clonotypes between healthy human individuals. This table comes from immunoSEQ multiplex PCR, and its TCRdb copy is limited to in-frame clones, with some not included. The table records fewer than 850,000 clones, around 72% of them present only once. The germline V gene encodes CDR1 SGHNT and CDR2 YYREEE (reference sequence). Trimming removed 4 bases from V and 2 bases from J, with 19 bases in between. CDR3 length: 18 residues. The rearrangement joins TRBV5-4 to TRBJ2-6; D gene unclear. The source material was memory CD4+ T cells sorted from blood. The sample's subset: CD45RA-negative fraction. This sequence originates from a woman in her twenties or thirties in good health. The CDR3 DNA is TGTGCCAGCAGCCCGACCAGTGAAAGGGTAGCTGGGGCCAACGTCCTGACTTTC. Translation gives CASSPTSERVAGANVLTF.